Listed below are T cell receptor beta chains from one sample, sequenced in a study of vaccination and CD4 T cells after COVID-19. No antigen is known for these receptors. Each CDR3 protein is one row after TCRdb ran MiXCR on the PCR reads. Altogether about 21,000 distinct CDR3 sequences are present, around two fifths being singletons, with the ten largest covering around 5%. Sequencing was performed on CD4+ T cells from blood, cultured in vitro, taken before SARS-CoV-2 vaccination. These receptors were taken from a human donor who had recovered from COVID-19. The CDR3 runs from the conserved cysteine through the conserved F or W. A D gene is named only where the DNA matches it firmly. Not every row has a clone size; where given, it reads once, few, many or a size class.

j_call | clone_size | d_call | v_call | cdr3_aa | cdr3_nt
TRBJ2-5 | NA | NA | TRBV7-9 | CASSLAPGTTTQYF | TGTGCCAGCAGCTTAGCGCCGGGGACAACAACCCAGTACTTC
TRBJ1-2 | few | NA | TRBV6-2/TRBV6-3 | CASRPREINYGYTF | TGTGCCAGCAGACCCCGCGAAATCAACTATGGCTACACCTTC
TRBJ1-2 | NA | TRBD1 | TRBV15 | CATSRDAGTVGGYTF | TGTGCCACCAGCAGAGATGCTGGGACAGTGGGAGGCTACACCTTC
TRBJ2-7 | NA | NA | TRBV19 | CASSNHRASYEQYF | TGTGCCAGTAGTAACCACAGGGCATCCTACGAGCAGTACTTC
TRBJ1-3 | NA | TRBD1 | TRBV28 | CASSPTGCSGNTIYF | TGTGCCAGCAGTCCGACAGGGTGCTCTGGAAACACCATATATTTT
TRBJ2-5 | NA | TRBD2 | TRBV12-3/TRBV12-4 | CASRQLAGGQETQYF | TGTGCCAGCAGACAACTAGCGGGGGGTCAAGAGACCCAGTACTTC
TRBJ2-5 | NA | NA | TRBV21-1 | CASSKAQIRDWETQYF | TGTGCCAGCAGCAAAGCGCAGATACGGGATTGGGAGACCCAGTACTTC
TRBJ2-6 | once | NA | TRBV7-2 | CASSLGEMASGANVLTF | TGTGCCAGCAGCTTAGGTGAAATGGCCTCTGGGGCCAACGTCCTGACTTTC
TRBJ2-2 | NA | NA | TRBV5-4 | CASSLGVGGTGELFF | TGTGCCAGCAGCTTGGGTGTCGGGGGCACCGGGGAGCTGTTTTTT
TRBJ1-5 | NA | NA | TRBV12-3/TRBV12-4 | CASSLTGVQPQHF | TGTGCCAGCAGTTTGACCGGTGTCCAGCCCCAGCATTTT
TRBJ2-5 | NA | NA | TRBV19 | CASSIVQGGETQYF | TGTGCCAGTAGTATCGTTCAGGGGGGAGAGACCCAGTACTTC
TRBJ1-6 | NA | NA | TRBV30 | CAWSAVARDNSPLHF | TGTGCCTGGAGTGCCGTGGCCAGGGATAATTCACCCCTCCACTTT
TRBJ1-5 | medium-sized | NA | TRBV27 | CASSPLSDSFNQPQHF | TGTGCCAGCTCGCCCCTCTCGGACAGCTTCAATCAGCCCCAGCATTTT
TRBJ2-7 | NA | TRBD2 | TRBV5-1 | CASGQRTSRYEQYF | TGCGCCAGCGGACAGAGGACTAGCAGGTACGAGCAGTACTTC